This passage covers 3 T cell receptor beta chains from one sample sequenced in a study of control samples from healthy donors and cancer patients. TCRdb's table, derived via immunoSEQ multiplex PCR, lists solely in-frame clones and lacks some. Of 25,000 to 35,000 clones in the sample, just under 90% were seen once. The sample taken for sequencing was PBMCs. The receptors derive from a woman between 35 and 50 years old with lung cancer.

V is TRBV6-2 or TRBV6-3 and J is TRBJ2-1, with no clear D. Germline V lookup: CDR1 MNHEY, CDR2 SVGEGT. CDR3 length: 12 residues. V lost 2 bases to trimming and J lost 4 bases, with 3 bases between them. The CDR3: CASSYRYNEQFF. CDR3 sequence (DNA): TGTGCCAGCAGTTACCGGTACAATGAGCAGTTCTTC.

V is TRBV3-1 (or the pseudogene TRBV3-2) and J is TRBJ2-2, with D possibly TRBD2 on 6 matching bases. The CDR3 is made up of 14 amino acids. CDR1 and CDR2 (germline): LGHDT, YNNKEL (reference sequence). V was trimmed by 2 bases and J by 6 bases, leaving 10 bases between them. CDR3 residues: CASSQIREAGELFF. The CDR3 nucleotides read TGTGCCAGCAGCCAAATAAGGGAGGCCGGGGAGCTGTTTTTT.

The chain links TRBV7-9 to TRBJ2-2, with 7 bases lining up with TRBD1. CDR1 is SEHNR, CDR2 FQNEAQ, per germline (reference sequence). The V and J ends lost 5 bases and 8 bases, in that order; junction bases with no gene match: 8. The CDR3 is made up of 14 amino acids. This CDR3 reads CASSRQGLAGELFF. CDR3 nucleotides: TGTGCCAGCAGCCGACAGGGCCTCGCGGGGGAGCTGTTTTTT.